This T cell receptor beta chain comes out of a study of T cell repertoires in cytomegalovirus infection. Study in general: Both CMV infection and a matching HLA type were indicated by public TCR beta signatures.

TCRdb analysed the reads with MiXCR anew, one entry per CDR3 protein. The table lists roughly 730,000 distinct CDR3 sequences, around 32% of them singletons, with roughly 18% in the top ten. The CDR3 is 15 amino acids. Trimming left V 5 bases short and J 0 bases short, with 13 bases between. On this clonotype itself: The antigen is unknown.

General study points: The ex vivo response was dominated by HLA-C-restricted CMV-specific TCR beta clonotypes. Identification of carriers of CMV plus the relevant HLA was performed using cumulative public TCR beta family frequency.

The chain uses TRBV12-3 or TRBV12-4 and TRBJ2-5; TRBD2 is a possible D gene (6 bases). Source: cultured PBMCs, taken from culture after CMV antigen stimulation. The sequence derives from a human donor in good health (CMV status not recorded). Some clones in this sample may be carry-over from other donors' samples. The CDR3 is CASSRDSLYQETQYF. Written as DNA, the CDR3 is TGTGCCAGCAGTCGGGACTCCCTGTACCAAGAGACCCAGTACTTC.